This entry concerns a single TCR beta chain. The source of the sample is a study of technical replicates of blood from four donors. The protocol was immunoSEQ multiplex PCR, while the TCRdb copy is restricted to in-frame clones and leaves out a portion. The table shows about 70,000 clones, with approximately 96% occurring only once. The CDR3 length is 15 residues. Looked up from germline, CDR1 is LNHNV and CDR2 is YYDKDF (reference sequence). Trimming cost V 0 bases and J 7 bases, with 14 bases left between them. Source material: T cells isolated from PBMCs. The chain couples TRBV15 to TRBJ2-3; no clear D. This TCR came from a human donor in good health. The CDR3 nucleotides are TGTGCCACCAGCAGAGATTTCACTACCTTGAATACGCAGTATTTT. Encoded protein: CATSRDFTTLNTQYF.